Detailed here is one T cell receptor (beta chain). Its cognate antigen has yet to be identified. Base qualities were left out, and no much larger clone turns up one base away. The germline V gene gives CDR1 as MNHNS and CDR2 as SASEGT. The cysteine opens and the phenylalanine closes a CDR3 of 17 amino acids. Only CDR3 DNA remains: 51 bases, in frame from the first base. Ends trimmed: V by 3 bases, J by 7 bases; bases unmatched to a gene: 16. TCRbeta CDR3 regions were amplified from genomic DNA by means of the immunoSEQ Assay, a bias-controlled multiplex PCR. The original methods were these. Nucleated cell counts per sample were estimated from amplification of reference gene primers within the assay. To quantify the absolute abundance of each unique TCRbeta CDR3 rearrangement, sequence reads were collapsed and filtered. For each sample, productive Simpson clonality was calculated by taking the square root of Simpson's diversity index across productive rearrangements. The table comes from immuneACCESS by way of TCRdb, which keeps in-frame sequences with V and J called. Part of the clones is missing from these tables; in studies checked, under half for an unresolved V gene and the rest for unknown reasons. The DNA gave D and trimming, while V, J and clone size come from that table. The table for this sample lists more than 250,000 clones; around 88% of them were counted only once. Clones ranked in the top ten supply about 6.1% of the sample.

The data originate from a study of blood T cell repertoires in COVID-19 (dated by TCRdb to 2018 to 2020). Regarding the complete study: Samples from collaborators originated in the United States, Italy and Spain and spanned both the acute and convalescent phases of COVID-19. The material from the prospective study consisted of cDNA or gDNA derived from T cells, B-cell-depleted T cells, or PBMCs. Deeply sampled blood TCRbeta repertoires from subjects exposed to, actively infected with, or recovered from COVID-19 were included in the dataset. The repertoires were made available in a free public database intended to serve as a resource for research on the immune response to SARS-CoV-2. Samples were obtained from the ongoing ImmuneRACE study (first 160 participants) and from about 1,300 subjects provided by 6 global collaborators. The sample metadata nearly always contained a de-identified subject ID, COVID-19 status, age in years and sex. HLA class I and class II types, where available, came from metadata supplied by the sample provider rather than from assay-based typing.

Overall study results and their limits: How much clinical and demographic metadata was included differed by source and by participant, and the metadata was provided uncurated.

In the prospective study, participants were roughly 18 to 100 years old, resided in 25 or so geographic areas of the United States, and were enrolled through a virtual design. Cohort assignment in the prospective study relied on participant-reported clinical history from a screening survey and a study questionnaire. Recovered participants in ImmuneRACE Cohort 3 were defined by two consecutive negative NP/OP PCR tests, clearance by a healthcare professional, or resolution of symptoms. Each participant in the prospective study had whole blood, serum and a nasopharyngeal or oropharyngeal swab collected by mobile phlebotomists. Additional blood draws and questionnaires over an approximately two-month period could optionally be provided by prospective study participants. Before DNA extraction, prospective study blood samples were shipped either frozen or at room temperature.

This clonotype was sampled from a woman aged 40 to 50 who had recovered from COVID-19. The specimen sequenced was PBMCs or T cells enriched from blood (not recorded which). The sequence joins TRBV6-1 to TRBJ2-3, and 7 bases in between align with TRBD1. The CDR3 region has the sequence CASSDRQGLGEANTQYF. The DNA sequence is as follows: TGTGCCAGCAGTGACCGACAGGGTTTGGGTGAGGCAAATACGCAGTATTTT.